The clone carrying this T cell receptor beta chain occurred once. What it binds is not known. Produced via immunoSEQ multiplex PCR; TCRdb's table is partial and in-frame only. The table includes about 84,000 clones, approximately 85% detected once. These data belong to a study of T cell responses to AZD1222 COVID-19 vaccine. The CDR3 extends over 15 amino acids. Germline V gene lookup returns CDR1 MDHEN and CDR2 SYDVKM. Trimming shortened V by 5 bases and J by 6 bases, and 19 bases separated the two germline ends. Findings of the study overall: Regions left unmutated in variants are reportedly the target of nearly half of spike-specific TCRs. Across spike, vaccine-associated CD4 TCRs were found, dominant at 160-218 and 743-854.

Second-dose groups at about 4 or about 12 weeks were pooled. This receptor was obtained from an adult who received the AZD1222 COVID-19 vaccine. The sequences come from peripheral blood, collected 28 days after the second AZD1222 dose. The gene calls are TRBV28 and TRBJ1-2, with D possibly matching TRBD1 (6 bases). CDR3 protein: CASSPGPSRDNGYTF. In nucleotides, the CDR3 is TGTGCCAGCAGTCCCGGACCCTCGAGGGACAATGGCTACACCTTC.